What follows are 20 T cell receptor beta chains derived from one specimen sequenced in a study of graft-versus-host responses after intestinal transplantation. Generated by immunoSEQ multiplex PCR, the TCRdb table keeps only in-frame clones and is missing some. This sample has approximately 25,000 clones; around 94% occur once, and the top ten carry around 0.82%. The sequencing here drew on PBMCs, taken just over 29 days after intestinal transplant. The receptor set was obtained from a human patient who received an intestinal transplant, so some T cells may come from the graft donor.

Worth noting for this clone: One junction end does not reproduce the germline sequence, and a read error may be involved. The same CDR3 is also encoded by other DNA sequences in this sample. The CDR3 spells CASSIEAYSPLHF. The CDR3 bases are TGTGCCAGCAGTATAGAGGCGTATTCACCCCTCCACTTT. V is TRBV19 and J is TRBJ1-6, with D uncertain. The CDR3 extends over 13 amino acids. Germline V lookup: CDR1 LNHDA, CDR2 SQIVND (reference sequence). Full variable domain (outside the CDR3, taken from reference TRBV19 and TRBJ1-6): DGGITQSPKYLFRKEGQNVTLSCEQNLNHDAMYWYRQDPGQGLRLIYYSQIVNDFQKGDIAEGYSVSREKKESFPLTVTSAQKNPTAFYLCASSIEAYSPLHFGNGTRLTVT.

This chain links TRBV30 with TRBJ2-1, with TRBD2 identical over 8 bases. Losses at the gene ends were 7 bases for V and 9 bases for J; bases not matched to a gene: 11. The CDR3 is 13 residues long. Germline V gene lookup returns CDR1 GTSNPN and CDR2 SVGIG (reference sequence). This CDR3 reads CASGGAGASEQFF. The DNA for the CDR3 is TGTGCCTCCGGGGGGGCAGGCGCTAGTGAGCAGTTCTTC.

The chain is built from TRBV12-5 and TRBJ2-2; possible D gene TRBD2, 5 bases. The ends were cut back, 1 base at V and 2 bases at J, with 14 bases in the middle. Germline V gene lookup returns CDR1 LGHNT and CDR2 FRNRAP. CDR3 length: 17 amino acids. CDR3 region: CASGLEGVGLNTGELFF. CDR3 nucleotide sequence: TGTGCTAGTGGTTTGGAGGGAGTAGGGTTAAACACCGGGGAGCTGTTTTTT.

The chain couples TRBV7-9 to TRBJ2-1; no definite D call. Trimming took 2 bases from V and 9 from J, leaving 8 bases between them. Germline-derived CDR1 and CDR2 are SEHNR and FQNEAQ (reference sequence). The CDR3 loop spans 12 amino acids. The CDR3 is CASSLPVGEQFF. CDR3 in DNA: TGTGCCAGCAGCTTACCAGTGGGTGAGCAGTTCTTC.

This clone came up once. CDR3 bases: TGTGCCACCCGACAGGGGGCATCAGATACGCAGTATTTT. Protein: CATRQGASDTQYF. The chain links TRBV15 to TRBJ2-3; TRBD1 aligns across 10 bases. Looked up from germline, CDR1 is LNHNV and CDR2 is YYDKDF (reference sequence). This CDR3 spans 13 amino acids. The V gene end was trimmed by 8 bases and the J gene end by 4 bases; junction bases not matched to a gene: 3.

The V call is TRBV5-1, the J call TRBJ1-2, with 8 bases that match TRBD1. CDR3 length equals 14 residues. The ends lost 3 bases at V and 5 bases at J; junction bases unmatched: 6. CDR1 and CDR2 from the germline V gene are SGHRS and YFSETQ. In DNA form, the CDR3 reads TGCGCCAGCAGCTCTAGCGACAGGGGTTATGGCTACACCTTC. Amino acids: CASSSSDRGYGYTF.

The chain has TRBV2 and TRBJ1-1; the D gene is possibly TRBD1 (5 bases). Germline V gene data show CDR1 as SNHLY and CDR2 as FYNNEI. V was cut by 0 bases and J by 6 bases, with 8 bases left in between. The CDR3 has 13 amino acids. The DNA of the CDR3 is TGTGCCAGCAGTGAAGCGGGGGGGTCTGAAGCTTTCTTT. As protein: CASSEAGGSEAFF.

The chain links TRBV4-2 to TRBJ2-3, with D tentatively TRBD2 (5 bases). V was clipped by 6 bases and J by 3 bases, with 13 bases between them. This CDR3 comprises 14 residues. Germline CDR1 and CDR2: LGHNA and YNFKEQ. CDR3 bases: TGTGCCAGCAGTCAAACGAGAGGGACAGATACGCAGTATTTT. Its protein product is CASSQTRGTDTQYF.

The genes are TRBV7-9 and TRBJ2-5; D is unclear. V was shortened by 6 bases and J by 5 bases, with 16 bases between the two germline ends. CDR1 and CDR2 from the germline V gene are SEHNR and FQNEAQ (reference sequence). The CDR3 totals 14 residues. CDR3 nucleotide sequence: TGTGCCAGCAGTCCTATCCGAGGAAAGGAGACCCAGTACTTC. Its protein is CASSPIRGKETQYF.

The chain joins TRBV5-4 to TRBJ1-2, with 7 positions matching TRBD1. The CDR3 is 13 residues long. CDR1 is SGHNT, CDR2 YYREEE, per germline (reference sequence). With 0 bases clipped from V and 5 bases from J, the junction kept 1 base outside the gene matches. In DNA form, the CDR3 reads TGTGCCAGCAGCTTGGACAGGGGATATGGCTACACCTTC. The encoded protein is CASSLDRGYGYTF.

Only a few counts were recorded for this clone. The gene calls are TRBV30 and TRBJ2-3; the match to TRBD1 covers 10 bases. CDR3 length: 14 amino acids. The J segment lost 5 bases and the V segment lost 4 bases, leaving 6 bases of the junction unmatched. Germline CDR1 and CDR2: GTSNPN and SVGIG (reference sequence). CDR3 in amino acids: CAWTGTGVGDTQYF. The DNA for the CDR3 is TGTGCCTGGACCGGGACAGGGGTCGGAGATACGCAGTATTTT.

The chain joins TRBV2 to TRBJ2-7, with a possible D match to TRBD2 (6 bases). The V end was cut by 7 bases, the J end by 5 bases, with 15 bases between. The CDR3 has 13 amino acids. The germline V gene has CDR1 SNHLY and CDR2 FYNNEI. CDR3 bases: TGTGCCAGCACTATTGCAGGGAGGAACGAGCAGTACTTC. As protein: CASTIAGRNEQYF.

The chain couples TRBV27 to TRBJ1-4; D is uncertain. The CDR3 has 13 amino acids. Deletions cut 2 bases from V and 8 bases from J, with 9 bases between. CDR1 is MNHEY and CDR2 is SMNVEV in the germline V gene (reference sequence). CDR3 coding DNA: TGTGCCAGCAGTTTAGGGTCATCAGAAAAACTGTTTTTT. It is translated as CASSLGSSEKLFF.

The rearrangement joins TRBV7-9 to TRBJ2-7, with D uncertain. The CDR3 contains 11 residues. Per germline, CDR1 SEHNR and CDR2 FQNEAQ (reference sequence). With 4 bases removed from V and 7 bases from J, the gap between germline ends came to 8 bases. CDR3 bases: TGTGCCAGCAGCTCCACGTATGAGCAGTACTTC. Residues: CASSSTYEQYF.

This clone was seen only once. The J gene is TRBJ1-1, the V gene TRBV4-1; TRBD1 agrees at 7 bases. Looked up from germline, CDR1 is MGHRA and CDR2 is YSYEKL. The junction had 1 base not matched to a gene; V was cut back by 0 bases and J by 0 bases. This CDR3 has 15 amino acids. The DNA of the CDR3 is TGCGCCAGCAGCCAAGAGGACAGGCTGAACACTGAAGCTTTCTTT. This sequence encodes CASSQEDRLNTEAFF.

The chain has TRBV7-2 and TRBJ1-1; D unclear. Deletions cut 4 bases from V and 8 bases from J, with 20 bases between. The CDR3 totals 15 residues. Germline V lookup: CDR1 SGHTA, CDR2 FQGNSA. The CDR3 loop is CASSSAALGKKEAFF. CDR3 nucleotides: TGTGCCAGCAGCTCGGCGGCCCTAGGGAAGAAAGAAGCTTTCTTT.

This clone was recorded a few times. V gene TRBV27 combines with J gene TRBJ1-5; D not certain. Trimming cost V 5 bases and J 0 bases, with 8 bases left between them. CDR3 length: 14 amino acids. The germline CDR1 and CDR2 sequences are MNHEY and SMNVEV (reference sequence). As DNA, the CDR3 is TGTGCCAGCAGTCTAGCGGGTAGCAATCAGCCCCAGCATTTT. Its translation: CASSLAGSNQPQHF.

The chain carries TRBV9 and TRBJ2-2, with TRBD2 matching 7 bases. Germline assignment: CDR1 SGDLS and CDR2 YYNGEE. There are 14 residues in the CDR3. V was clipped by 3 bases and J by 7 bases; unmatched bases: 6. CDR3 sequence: CASSDGLDFGELFF. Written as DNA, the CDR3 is TGTGCCAGCAGCGACGGACTAGACTTCGGGGAGCTGTTTTTT.

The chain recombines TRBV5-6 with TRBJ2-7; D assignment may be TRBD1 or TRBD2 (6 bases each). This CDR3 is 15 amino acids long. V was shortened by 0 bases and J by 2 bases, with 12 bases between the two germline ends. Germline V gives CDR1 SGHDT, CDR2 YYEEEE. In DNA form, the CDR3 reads TGTGCCAGCAGCTTGGTCCGGGGGCCCGCCTACGAGCAGTACTTC. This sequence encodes CASSLVRGPAYEQYF. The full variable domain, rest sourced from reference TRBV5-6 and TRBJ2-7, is DAGVTQSPTHLIKTRGQQVTLRCSPKSGHDTVSWYQQALGQGPQFIFQYYEEEERQRGNFPDRFSGHQFPNYSSELNVNALLLGDSALYLCASSLVRGPAYEQYFGPGTRLTVT.

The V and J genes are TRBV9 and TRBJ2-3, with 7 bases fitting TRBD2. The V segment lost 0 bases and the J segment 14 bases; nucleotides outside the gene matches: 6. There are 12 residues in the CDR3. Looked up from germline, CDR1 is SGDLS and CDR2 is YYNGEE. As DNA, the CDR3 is TGTGCCAGCAGCGTAGAGGCGGGAGTCCGGTATTTT. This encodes CASSVEAGVRYF.